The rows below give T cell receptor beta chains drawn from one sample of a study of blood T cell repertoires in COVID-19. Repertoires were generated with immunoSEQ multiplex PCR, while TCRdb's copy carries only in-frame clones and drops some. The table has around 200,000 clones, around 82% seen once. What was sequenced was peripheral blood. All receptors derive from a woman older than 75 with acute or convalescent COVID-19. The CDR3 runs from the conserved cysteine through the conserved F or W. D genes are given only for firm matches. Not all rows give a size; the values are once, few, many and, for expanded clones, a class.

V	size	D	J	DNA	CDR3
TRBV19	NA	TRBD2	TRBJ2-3	TGTGCCAGTAAGCCCCAGGGAGCGGGAGGAGATACGCAGTATTTT	CASKPQGAGGDTQYF
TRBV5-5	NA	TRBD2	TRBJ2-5	TGTGCCAGCAGCCCGTTAGCGGGAACCGGGGAGACCCAGTACTTC	CASSPLAGTGETQYF
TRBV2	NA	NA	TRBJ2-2	TGTGCCAGCAGCGGACAGTACACCGGGGAGCTGTTTTTT	CASSGQYTGELFF
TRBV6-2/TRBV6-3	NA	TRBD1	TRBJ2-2	TGTGCCAGCAGTTCCGACAGGGTTGGTTTGGGCGCCGGGGAGCTGTTTTTT	CASSSDRVGLGAGELFF
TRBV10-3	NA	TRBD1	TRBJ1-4	TGTGCCATCAGTGAGGGGACAGGCGTACGGGAAAAACTGTTTTTT	CAISEGTGVREKLFF
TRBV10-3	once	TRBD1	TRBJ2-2	TGTGCCACCGTAGGGACAGGGGACACCGGGGAGCTGTTTTTT	CATVGTGDTGELFF
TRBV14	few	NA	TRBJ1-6	TGTGCCAGCAGCCTCGACACCGCGTCCCTCCACTTT	CASSLDTASLHF
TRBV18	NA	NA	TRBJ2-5	TGTGCCAGCTCGCGACAAGAGACCCAGTACTTC	CASSRQETQYF
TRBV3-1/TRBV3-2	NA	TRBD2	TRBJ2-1	TGTGCCAGCAGCCCTGGACTAGCGGGAGCCTACAATGAGCAGTTCTTC	CASSPGLAGAYNEQFF
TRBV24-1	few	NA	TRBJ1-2	TGTGCCACCAGTGATTTGACCAGCTATGGCTACACCTTC	CATSDLTSYGYTF
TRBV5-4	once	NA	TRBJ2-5	TGTGCCAGCAGCCTAGTAGCCGGGGGCCAAGAGACCCAGTACTTC	CASSLVAGGQETQYF
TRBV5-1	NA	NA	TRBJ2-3	TGCGCCAGCAGCTTGGTTGGGGGGGCCTTGACAGATACGCAGTATTTT	CASSLVGGALTDTQYF